The 27 T cell receptor beta chains below all came from one sample that was sequenced in a study of T cells in Graves' hyperthyroidism and ophthalmopathy. Regions amplified from RNA transcripts were the TCR beta CDR3 regions. A first-round RT-PCR of the TCR CDR3 used the HTBI primer set. TCRdb re-derived calls from the multiplex PCR reads in MiXCR, one entry per CDR3 protein. This sample carries about 400,000 distinct CDR3 sequences, more than 12% of them seen once, and the ten largest clones take 25% to 30%. The specimen sequenced was blood. All receptors derive from a man aged 50 to 60 with Graves' ophthalmopathy.

This clonotype appeared a few times. The CDR3 coding sequence is TGTGCCAGTAGGAGACTAGCGGGAGGCCAGAGCTCCTACAATGAGCAGTTCTTC. It is translated as CASRRLAGGQSSYNEQFF. The chain uses TRBV19 and TRBJ2-1; 13 nucleotides line up with TRBD2. The CDR3 contains 18 residues. The germline gives CDR1 LNHDA, CDR2 SQIVND (reference sequence). Losses at the gene ends were 6 bases for V and 0 bases for J; bases not matched to a gene: 8.

This clonotype was detected ten times or more. The rearrangement uses TRBV3-1 and TRBJ2-7; D is undetermined. This CDR3 is built from 16 residues. With 4 bases removed from V and 3 bases from J, the gap between germline ends came to 19 bases. The germline gives CDR1 LGHDT, CDR2 YNNKEL (reference sequence). The CDR3 reads CASSPVDGRASYEQYF. The CDR3 nucleotides read TGTGCCAGCAGCCCGGTTGACGGCAGAGCCAGCTACGAGCAGTACTTC.

In its sample, this clonotype was seen many times. This chain connects TRBV20-1 to TRBJ2-7; TRBD1 matches 9 bases. This CDR3 contains 13 residues. Germline CDR1 DFQATT, CDR2 SNEGSKA (reference sequence). The trim removed 6 bases at V and 3 bases at J, leaving 6 bases unmatched. The CDR3 coding sequence is TGCAGTGCCCACCGGACAGGGGACTACGAGCAGTACTTC. Its protein is CSAHRTGDYEQYF.

This clonotype has ten or more counts. The chain has TRBV18 and TRBJ2-1, with D uncertain. With 3 bases removed from V and 5 bases from J, the gap between germline ends came to 11 bases. In germline, CDR1 is KGHSH, CDR2 LQKENI. The CDR3 totals 14 residues. CDR3 bases: TGTGCCAGCTCACCCCCCTCGACGGACAATGAGCAGTTCTTC. Translation: CASSPPSTDNEQFF. Full variable domain (outside the CDR3, taken from reference TRBV18 and TRBJ2-1): NAGVMQNPRHLVRRRGQEARLRCSPMKGHSHVYWYRQLPEEGLKFMVYLQKENIIDESGMPKERFSAEFPKEGPSILRIQQVVRGDSAAYFCASSPPSTDNEQFFGPGTRLTVL.

This clonotype was seen many times. The chain uses TRBV3-1 and TRBJ1-2; D is unclear. V was trimmed by 4 bases and J by 2 bases, leaving 5 bases between them. Germline assignment: CDR1 LGHDT and CDR2 YNNKEL (reference sequence). The CDR3 totals 12 residues. The DNA of the CDR3 is TGTGCCAGCAGCCCGTCCAACTATGGCTACACCTTC. Its protein is CASSPSNYGYTF.

This clonotype appeared many times. This chain uses TRBV11-1 with TRBJ2-7; D unclear. Trimming stripped 1 base from V and 4 bases from J, with 8 bases between. The CDR3 has 13 amino acids. The germline V gene encodes CDR1 SGHAT and CDR2 FQDESV (reference sequence). CDR3 DNA: TGTGCCAGCAGCTTAGGGAAACAATACGAGCAGTACTTC. Its translation: CASSLGKQYEQYF.

The rearrangement joins TRBV15 to TRBJ1-2; unclear D gene. The CDR3 spans 13 residues. Between the trimmed V and J ends, which lost 0 bases and 7 bases, there was a span of 9 bases. Per the germline V gene, CDR1 is LNHNV and CDR2 is YYDKDF (reference sequence). CDR3: CATSREERGGYTF. The CDR3 nucleotides are TGTGCCACCAGCAGAGAAGAGAGAGGTGGCTACACCTTC.

In nucleotides, the CDR3 is TGTGCCAGCAGCTTGGAATCGGGGGGGTCCTACAATGAGCAGTTCTTC. Its translation is CASSLESGGSYNEQFF. This chain joins TRBV5-6 and TRBJ2-1, with 8 bases fitting TRBD2. The CDR3 runs 16 residues. The V gene's germline CDR1 is SGHDT and CDR2 YYEEEE. The junction had 3 bases not matched to a gene; V was cut back by 0 bases and J by 1 base.

The chain links TRBV20-1 to TRBJ2-5, with TRBD2 as a possible D gene (5 bases). Trimming left V 3 bases short and J 1 base short, with 15 bases between. Germline V CDR1 and CDR2: DFQATT, SNEGSKA (reference sequence). The CDR3 runs 15 residues. DNA of the CDR3: TGCAGTGCTAGGGAAGGGAGAACCCTCCAAGAGACCCAGTACTTC. This codes for CSAREGRTLQETQYF.

V gene TRBV19 combines with J gene TRBJ2-1; TRBD2 agrees at 7 bases. Germline CDR1 LNHDA, CDR2 SQIVND (reference sequence). This CDR3 contains 16 residues. The junction had 9 bases not matched to a gene; V was cut back by 1 base and J by 6 bases. The CDR3, as DNA: TGTGCCAGTAGTATAGTGGGCGGGAGTCGTTTCAATGAGCAGTTCTTC. Translated: CASSIVGGSRFNEQFF.

V is TRBV11-2 and J is TRBJ2-1; D gene uncertain. The tail of the sequence fits TRBJ2-7 better, so the J call may be wrong. The germline CDR1 and CDR2 sequences are SGHAT and FQNNGV. The CDR3 contains 11 residues. The CDR3 DNA is TGTGCCAGCAGCTCGTACAATGAGCAGTACTTC. This translates into CASSSYNEQYF.

There are a few counts of this clonotype. This chain links TRBV27 with TRBJ2-1, with 12 bases lining up with TRBD2. The V segment lost 0 bases and the J segment 4 bases; nucleotides outside the gene matches: 10. The CDR3 contains 19 residues. In germline, CDR1 is MNHEY, CDR2 SMNVEV (reference sequence). The CDR3 sequence: CASSLSLRSSGREYNEQFF. As DNA, the CDR3 is TGTGCCAGCAGTTTATCTTTAAGGTCTAGCGGGAGGGAGTACAATGAGCAGTTCTTC.

There are many counts of this clonotype. The CDR3 spells CAWSASSLSLVDTDTQYF. DNA for the CDR3: TGTGCCTGGAGCGCCTCCTCACTTAGTTTGGTGGACACAGATACGCAGTATTTT. V usage is TRBV30 and J usage is TRBJ2-3; D remains ambiguous. Germline lookup yields CDR1 GTSNPN and CDR2 SVGIG (reference sequence). The CDR3 covers 18 residues. V shed 3 bases and J shed 2 bases, with 24 bases lying between them.

This clonotype was counted at least ten times. The chain couples TRBV7-6 to TRBJ2-7; 7 bases fit TRBD2. The germline V gene encodes CDR1 SGHVS and CDR2 FNYEAQ. The CDR3 sequence is 14 residues long. Trimming at V came to 1 base and at J to 6 bases, leaving 6 bases not matched to a gene. CDR3 bases: TGTGCCAGCAGCTTAGTGGCGGGAGTCTCCGAGCAGTACTTC. Translating gives CASSLVAGVSEQYF.

At least ten counts were recorded for this clonotype. J is TRBJ2-1 and V is TRBV27, with TRBD1 matching over 9 bases. J was trimmed by 6 bases and V by 0 bases; bases with no gene match: 9. CDR1 is MNHEY and CDR2 is SMNVEV in the germline V gene (reference sequence). The CDR3 extends over 17 amino acids. The CDR3 coding sequence is TGTGCCAGCAGTTTATCCGTCGGGACAGGGAGGTCCAATGAGCAGTTCTTC. It yields the protein CASSLSVGTGRSNEQFF.

This clonotype was picked up many times. J is TRBJ2-1 and V is TRBV7-2, with 12 positions matching TRBD2. Trimming took 9 bases from V and 8 from J; bases not matched to a gene: 11. Germline-derived CDR1 and CDR2 are SGHTA and FQGNSA. The CDR3 is made up of 15 amino acids. CDR3 in amino acids: CASSSTSGSPYEQFF. CDR3 nucleotide sequence: TGTGCCAGTTCCTCGACTAGCGGGAGTCCCTATGAGCAGTTCTTC.

This clonotype appeared a few times. V is TRBV7-6 and J is TRBJ1-4; TRBD1 aligns across 11 bases. Germline V gene lookup returns CDR1 SGHVS and CDR2 FNYEAQ. The CDR3 runs 17 residues. V was pared by 5 bases and J by 7 bases, with 12 bases of the junction left unmatched. CDR3 residues: CASSQHRDRGFGEKLFF. The CDR3 DNA reads as TGTGCCAGCAGCCAACACAGGGACAGGGGGTTTGGTGAAAAACTGTTTTTT.

This chain connects TRBV10-1 to TRBJ2-2; 8 bases align to TRBD2. V lost 2 bases to trimming and J lost 4 bases; unmatched junction nucleotides: 15. The CDR3 has 19 residues. Per germline, CDR1 WNHNN and CDR2 SYGVQD (reference sequence). This CDR3 reads CASSEAPGRAGGGTGELFF. CDR3 bases: TGCGCCAGCAGTGAGGCTCCGGGGAGGGCGGGAGGAGGCACCGGGGAGCTGTTTTTT.

In this sample, this clonotype turned up many times. The chain recombines TRBV12-5 with TRBJ2-3, with D tentatively TRBD1 (6 bases). Germline CDR1 is LGHNT and CDR2 is FRNRAP. This CDR3 spans 15 amino acids. Deletions cut 6 bases from V and 1 base from J, with 14 bases between. CDR3 in amino acids: CASGPQGLGTDTQYF. The CDR3, as DNA: TGTGCTAGTGGGCCACAGGGTTTGGGCACAGATACGCAGTATTTT.

This rearrangement joins TRBV20-1 to TRBJ2-7; 16 nucleotides line up with TRBD2. In germline, CDR1 is DFQATT, CDR2 SNEGSKA (reference sequence). This CDR3 is built from 15 residues. Losses at the gene ends were 5 bases for V and 2 bases for J; bases not matched to a gene: 3. Here the CDR3 DNA reads TGCAGTGCTCCTGGGACTAGCGGGAGGGCCTACGAGCAGTACTTC. It encodes CSAPGTSGRAYEQYF.

This clonotype came up a few times. J is TRBJ2-7 and V is TRBV20-1; 9 bases agree with TRBD2. There are 15 residues in the CDR3. CDR1 is DFQATT, CDR2 SNEGSKA, per germline (reference sequence). Trimming removed 4 bases from V and 3 bases from J; junction bases left unmatched: 10. The CDR3 region is CSATEMLAGNYEQYF. CDR3 nucleotides: TGCAGTGCTACTGAGATGCTAGCGGGGAACTACGAGCAGTACTTC.

The genes are TRBV19 and TRBJ1-1; the D gene is possibly TRBD1 (6 bases). The CDR3 is made up of 14 amino acids. Trimming left V 5 bases short and J 1 base short, with 11 bases between. The germline V gene encodes CDR1 LNHDA and CDR2 SQIVND (reference sequence). The CDR3 spells CASSVQGQNTEAFF. The CDR3 nucleotides read TGTGCCAGTAGTGTACAGGGACAGAACACTGAAGCTTTCTTT. Full variable domain (outside the CDR3, taken from reference TRBV19 and TRBJ1-1): DGGITQSPKYLFRKEGQNVTLSCEQNLNHDAMYWYRQDPGQGLRLIYYSQIVNDFQKGDIAEGYSVSREKKESFPLTVTSAQKNPTAFYLCASSVQGQNTEAFFGQGTRLTVV.

The sample holds many counts of this clonotype. The CDR3 spells CASNLAGTSYEQYF. CDR3 bases: TGTGCCAGCAACCTAGCGGGAACCTCCTACGAGCAGTACTTC. V and J are TRBV12-3 or TRBV12-4 and TRBJ2-7; 9 nucleotides agree with TRBD2. The trim removed 7 bases at V and 0 bases at J, leaving 4 bases unmatched. The CDR3 length is 14 residues.

This clonotype was counted ten times or more. CDR3 nucleotide sequence: TGCAGTGCTAGGGGTCGACCTGGACTAGCGGGAGGCTCGTACGAGCAGTACTTC. Amino acids: CSARGRPGLAGGSYEQYF. The chain employs TRBV20-1 and TRBJ2-7; TRBD2 matches 14 bases. The CDR3 is made up of 18 amino acids. Germline V gene lookup returns CDR1 DFQATT and CDR2 SNEGSKA (reference sequence). Germline trimming cut 3 bases from V and 4 bases from J; bases unmatched to any gene: 14.

This clonotype was detected many times. The V gene is TRBV28, the J gene TRBJ2-5; D not resolved. In germline, CDR1 is MDHEN, CDR2 SYDVKM. There are 15 residues in the CDR3. Trimming took off 8 bases at V and 2 bases at J, with 18 bases between the two ends. Here the CDR3 DNA reads TGTGCCAGCCAGAGCATACAATTAGCACAAGAGACCCAGTACTTC. It encodes CASQSIQLAQETQYF.

A few counts support this clonotype. Given a much more abundant clone one base away, this may be a read error. This sequence joins TRBV12-5 and TRBJ2-3; the match to TRBD2 covers 8 bases. The V gene end was trimmed by 6 bases and the J gene end by 2 bases; junction bases not matched to a gene: 10. CDR1 LGHNT and CDR2 FRNRAP come from the germline V gene. CDR3 length: 16 residues. CDR3 in amino acids: CASGKRSGSATDTQYF. The CDR3 nucleotides read TGTGCTAGTGGCAAGAGGAGCGGGAGCGCCACAGATACGCAGTATTTT.

The rearrangement uses TRBV20-1 and TRBJ2-1; D might be TRBD2 (6 bases). The CDR3 totals 14 residues. V lost 2 bases, J lost 0 bases, and 8 bases lay in between. Germline loops: CDR1 DFQATT, CDR2 SNEGSKA (reference sequence). CDR3 amino acids: CSARKRASYNEQFF. CDR3 DNA sequence: TGCAGTGCTAGAAAGCGGGCCTCCTACAATGAGCAGTTCTTC.